The 15 T cell receptor beta chains below come from one sample, sequenced in a study of T-cell reconstitution after alpha-beta-depleted transplantation in children. The library targeted TCRbeta and was prepared with unique molecular identifiers. Each CDR3 protein is one row after TCRdb ran MiXCR on the PCR reads. The sample has 250,000 to 400,000 distinct CDR3 sequences, over 20% seen once. Sequenced material: PBMCs, mostly from graft donor cells, taken 180 days after TCRalphabeta/CD19-depleted stem cell transplant. The receptor source for this set is a male patient younger than 18 who had a stem cell transplant for acute lymphoblastic leukemia, so the T cells may come from the graft donor.

The rearrangement joins TRBV7-2 to TRBJ2-7; perhaps TRBD1 as D (5 bases). The CDR3 covers 12 residues. V was clipped by 2 bases and J by 5 bases, with 7 bases between them. CDR1 SGHTA and CDR2 FQGNSA come from the germline V gene. The CDR3 sequence: CASSLLQDEQYF. CDR3 nucleotides: TGTGCCAGCAGCTTATTACAGGACGAGCAGTACTTC.

This chain uses TRBV20-1 with TRBJ2-3, with TRBD2 identical over 8 bases. Losses at the gene ends were 5 bases for V and 4 bases for J; bases not matched to a gene: 8. The CDR3 contains 14 residues. Germline loops: CDR1 DFQATT, CDR2 SNEGSKA (reference sequence). The CDR3: CSARTSPYPDTQYF. CDR3 in DNA: TGCAGTGCTCGGACTAGCCCTTATCCAGATACGCAGTATTTT.

This clonotype was recorded a few times. The chain has TRBV4-2 and TRBJ2-1; 12 bases map to TRBD2. The J segment lost 12 bases and the V segment lost 0 bases, leaving 9 bases of the junction unmatched. Germline lookup yields CDR1 LGHNA and CDR2 YNFKEQ. The CDR3 sequence is 16 residues long. This CDR3 reads CASSQEWTSGTSMQFF. The CDR3 DNA reads TGTGCCAGCAGCCAAGAATGGACTAGCGGGACCTCCATGCAGTTCTTC.

This clonotype appeared a few times. V gene TRBV6-5 combines with J gene TRBJ1-1; weak D call: TRBD1 (6 bases). Germline CDR1 and CDR2: MNHEY and SVGAGI. The CDR3 consists of 15 residues. Deletions cut 1 base from V and 4 bases from J, with 13 bases between. The CDR3 sequence: CASSYLGGGRTEAFF. For the CDR3, the DNA is TGTGCCAGCAGTTACTTGGGCGGGGGGCGCACTGAAGCTTTCTTT.

In the case of this clonotype: The CDR3 ends on some other residue instead of the conserved phenylalanine or tryptophan, so this is likely a read error. This sequence joins TRBV15 and TRBJ1-4; D is perhaps TRBD1 (5 bases). The V gene lost 0 bases and the J gene lost 8 bases, with 13 bases spanning the gap. This CDR3 region has 15 residues. Germline values: CDR1 LNHNV, CDR2 YYDKDF (reference sequence). CDR3 sequence: CATSRDPGQGEKLFL. The CDR3, as DNA: TGTGCCACCAGCAGAGATCCTGGACAAGGAGAAAAACTGTTTCTT.

This chain connects TRBV20-1 to TRBJ1-2; unclear D gene. The length of the CDR3 is 15 residues. The V gene lost 6 bases and the J gene lost 4 bases, with 21 bases spanning the gap. Germline V CDR1 and CDR2: DFQATT, SNEGSKA (reference sequence). For the CDR3, the DNA is TGCAGTGCACCGGGTCATCGTAATGCAGGCTATGGCTACACCTTC. Its translation is CSAPGHRNAGYGYTF.

This clonotype turned up a few times. V gene TRBV19 combines with J gene TRBJ1-1; D is possibly TRBD1 (5 bases). Germline V lookup: CDR1 LNHDA, CDR2 SQIVND (reference sequence). The CDR3 sequence is 14 residues long. V lost 3 bases and J lost 1, with 9 bases in between. This CDR3 reads CASSMGTANTEAFF. CDR3 DNA: TGTGCCAGTAGTATGGGGACGGCGAACACTGAAGCTTTCTTT.

This sequence joins TRBV12-3 or TRBV12-4 and TRBJ2-1; weak D call: TRBD1 (5 bases). V was cut by 7 bases and J by 2 bases, with 6 bases left in between. The CDR3 length is 12 residues. CDR3 nucleotides: TGTGCCAGCACAGGGCCCTACAATGAGCAGTTCTTC. This encodes CASTGPYNEQFF.

This chain joins TRBV4-2 and TRBJ2-1; D not resolved. The CDR3 is made up of 13 amino acids. Germline loops: CDR1 LGHNA, CDR2 YNFKEQ. Trimming removed 0 bases from V and 5 bases from J, with 5 bases in between. Here the CDR3 reads CASSQDYHNEQFF. The DNA of the CDR3 is TGTGCCAGCAGCCAAGATTACCACAATGAGCAGTTCTTC.

The chain combines TRBV9 with TRBJ2-7, with D tentatively TRBD1 or TRBD2 (5 bases each). The CDR3 extends over 14 amino acids. The germline gives CDR1 SGDLS, CDR2 YYNGEE. Trimming took off 4 bases at V and 5 bases at J, with 16 bases between the two ends. CDR3 sequence: CASSYLGVSNEQYF. The CDR3 bases are TGTGCCAGCAGCTACCTGGGGGTTTCCAACGAGCAGTACTTC.

This clonotype was detected a few times. The genes are TRBV7-6 and TRBJ2-1; the D gene is possibly TRBD2 (6 bases). The length of the CDR3 is 15 residues. Germline loops: CDR1 SGHVS, CDR2 FNYEAQ. Trimming took off 4 bases at V and 7 bases at J, with 17 bases between the two ends. The CDR3 loop reads CASSSGLAVWNEQFF. CDR3 nucleotide sequence: TGTGCCAGCAGCTCAGGATTAGCGGTTTGGAATGAGCAGTTCTTC.

This clonotype came up a few times. The V and J genes are TRBV20-1 and TRBJ2-5, with 9 bases matching TRBD1. With 6 bases clipped from V and 5 bases from J, the junction kept 4 bases outside the gene matches. Germline CDR1 reads DFQATT; CDR2 reads SNEGSKA (reference sequence). This CDR3 has 12 residues. CDR3 coding DNA: TGCAGTGCCGCCGACAGGGGGGAGACCCAGTACTTC. This sequence encodes CSAADRGETQYF.

This clonotype was found a few times. One junction end disagrees with the germline gene, perhaps due to a read error. J is TRBJ2-4 and V is TRBV18, with D perhaps matching TRBD1 (5 bases). Germline CDR1 KGHSH, CDR2 LQKENI. This CDR3 region has 14 residues. Here the CDR3 reads CASTPYSQGNIQYF. In nucleotides, the CDR3 is TGTGCCAGCACACCCTATAGCCAGGGAAACATTCAGTACTTC. Full variable domain (missing parts from reference TRBV18 and TRBJ2-4): NAGVMQNPRHLVRRRGQEARLRCSPMKGHSHVYWYRQLPEEGLKFMVYLQKENIIDESGMPKERFSAEFPKEGPSILRIQQVVRGDSAAYFCASTPYSQGNIQYFGAGTRLSVL.

This clonotype has more than one count but fewer than ten. V and J are TRBV18 and TRBJ1-2; no clear D. The V and J ends lost 4 bases and 8 bases respectively, with 17 bases between them. The CDR3 extends over 14 amino acids. Germline V gene lookup returns CDR1 KGHSH and CDR2 LQKENI. The CDR3 region is CASSQQRGSWGYTF. The CDR3 DNA follows: TGTGCCAGCTCACAGCAGCGAGGGAGTTGGGGCTACACCTTC.

This clonotype was observed a few times. The rearrangement joins TRBV5-6 to TRBJ2-7; D gene unclear. There are 13 residues in the CDR3. V was pared by 1 base and J by 2 bases, with 7 bases between. Germline V gene lookup returns CDR1 SGHDT and CDR2 YYEEEE. The CDR3 bases are TGTGCCAGCAGCTTGAGAGACGCCTACGAGCAGTACTTC. It codes for CASSLRDAYEQYF.